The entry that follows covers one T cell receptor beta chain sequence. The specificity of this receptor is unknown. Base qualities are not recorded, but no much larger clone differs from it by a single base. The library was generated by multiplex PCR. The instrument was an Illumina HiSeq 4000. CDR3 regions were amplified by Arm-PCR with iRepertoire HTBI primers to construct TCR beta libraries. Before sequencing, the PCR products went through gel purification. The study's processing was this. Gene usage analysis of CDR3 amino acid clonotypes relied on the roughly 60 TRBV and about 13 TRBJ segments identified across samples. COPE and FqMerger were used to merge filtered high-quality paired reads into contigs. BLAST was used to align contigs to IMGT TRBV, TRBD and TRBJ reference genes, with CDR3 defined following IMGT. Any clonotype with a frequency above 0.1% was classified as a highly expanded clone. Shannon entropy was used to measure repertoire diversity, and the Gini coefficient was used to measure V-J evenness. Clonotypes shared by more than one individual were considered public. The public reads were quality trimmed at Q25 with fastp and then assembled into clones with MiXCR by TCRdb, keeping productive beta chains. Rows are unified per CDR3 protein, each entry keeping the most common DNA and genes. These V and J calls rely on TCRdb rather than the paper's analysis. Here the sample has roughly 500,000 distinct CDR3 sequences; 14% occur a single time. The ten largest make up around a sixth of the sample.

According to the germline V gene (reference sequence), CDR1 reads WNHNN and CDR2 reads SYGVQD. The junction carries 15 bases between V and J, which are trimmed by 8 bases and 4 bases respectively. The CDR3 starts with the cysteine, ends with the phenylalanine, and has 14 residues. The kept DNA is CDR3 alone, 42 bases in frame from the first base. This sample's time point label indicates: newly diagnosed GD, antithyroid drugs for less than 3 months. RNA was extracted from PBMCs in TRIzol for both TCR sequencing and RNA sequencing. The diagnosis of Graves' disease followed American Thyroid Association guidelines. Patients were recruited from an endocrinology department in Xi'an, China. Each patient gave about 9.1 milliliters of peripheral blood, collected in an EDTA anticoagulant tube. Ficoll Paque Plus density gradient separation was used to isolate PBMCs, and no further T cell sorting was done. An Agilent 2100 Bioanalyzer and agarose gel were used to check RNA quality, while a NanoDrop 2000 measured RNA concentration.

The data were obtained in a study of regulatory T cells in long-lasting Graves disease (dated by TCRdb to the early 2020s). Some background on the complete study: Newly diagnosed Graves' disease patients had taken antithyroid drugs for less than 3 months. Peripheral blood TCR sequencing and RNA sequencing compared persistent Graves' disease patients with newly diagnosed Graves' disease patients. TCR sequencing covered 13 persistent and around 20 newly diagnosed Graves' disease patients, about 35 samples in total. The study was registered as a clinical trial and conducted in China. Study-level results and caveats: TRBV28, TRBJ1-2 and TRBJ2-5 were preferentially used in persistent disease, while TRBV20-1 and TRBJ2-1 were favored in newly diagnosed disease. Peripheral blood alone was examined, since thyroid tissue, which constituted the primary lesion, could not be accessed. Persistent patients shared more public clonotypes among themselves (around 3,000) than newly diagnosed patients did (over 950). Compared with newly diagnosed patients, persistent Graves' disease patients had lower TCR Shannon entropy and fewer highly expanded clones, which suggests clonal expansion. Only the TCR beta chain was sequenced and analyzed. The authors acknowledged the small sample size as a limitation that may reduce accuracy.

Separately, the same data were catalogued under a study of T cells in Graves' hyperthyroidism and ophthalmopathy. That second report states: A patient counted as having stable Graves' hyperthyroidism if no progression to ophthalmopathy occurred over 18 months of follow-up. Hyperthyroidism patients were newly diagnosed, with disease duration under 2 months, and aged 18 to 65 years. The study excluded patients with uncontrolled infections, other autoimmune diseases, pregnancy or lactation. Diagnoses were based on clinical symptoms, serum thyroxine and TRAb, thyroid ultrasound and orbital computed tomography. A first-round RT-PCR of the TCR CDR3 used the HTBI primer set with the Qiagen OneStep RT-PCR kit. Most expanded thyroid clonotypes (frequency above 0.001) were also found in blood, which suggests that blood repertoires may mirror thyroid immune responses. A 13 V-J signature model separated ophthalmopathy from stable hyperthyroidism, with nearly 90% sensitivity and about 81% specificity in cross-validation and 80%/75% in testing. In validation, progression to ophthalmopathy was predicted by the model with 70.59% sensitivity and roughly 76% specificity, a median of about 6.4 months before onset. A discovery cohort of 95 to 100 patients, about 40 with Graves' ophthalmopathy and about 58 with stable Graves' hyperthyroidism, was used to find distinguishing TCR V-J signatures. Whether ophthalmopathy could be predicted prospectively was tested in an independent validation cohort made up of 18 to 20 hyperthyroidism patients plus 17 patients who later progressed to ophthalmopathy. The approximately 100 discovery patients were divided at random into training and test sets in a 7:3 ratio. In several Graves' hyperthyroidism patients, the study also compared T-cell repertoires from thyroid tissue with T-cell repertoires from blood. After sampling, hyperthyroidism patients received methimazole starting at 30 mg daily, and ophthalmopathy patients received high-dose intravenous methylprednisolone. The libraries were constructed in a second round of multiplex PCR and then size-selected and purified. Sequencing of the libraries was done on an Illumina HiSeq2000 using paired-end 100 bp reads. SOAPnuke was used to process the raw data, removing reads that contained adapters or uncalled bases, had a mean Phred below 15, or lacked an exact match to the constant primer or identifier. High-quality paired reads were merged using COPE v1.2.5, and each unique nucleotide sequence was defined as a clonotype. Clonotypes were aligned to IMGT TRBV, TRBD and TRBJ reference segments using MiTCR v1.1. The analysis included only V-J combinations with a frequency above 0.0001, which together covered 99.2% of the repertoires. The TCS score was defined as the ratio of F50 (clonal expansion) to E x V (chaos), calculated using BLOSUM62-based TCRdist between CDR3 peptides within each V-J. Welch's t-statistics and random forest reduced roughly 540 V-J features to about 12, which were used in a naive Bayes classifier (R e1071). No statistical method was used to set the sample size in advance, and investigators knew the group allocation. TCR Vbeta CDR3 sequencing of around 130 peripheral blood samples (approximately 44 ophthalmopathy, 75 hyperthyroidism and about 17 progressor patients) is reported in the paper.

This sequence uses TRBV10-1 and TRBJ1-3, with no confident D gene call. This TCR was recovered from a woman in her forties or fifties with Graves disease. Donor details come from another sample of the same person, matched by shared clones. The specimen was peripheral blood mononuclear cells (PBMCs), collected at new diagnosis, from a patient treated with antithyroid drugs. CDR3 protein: CASPPRGNGNTIYF. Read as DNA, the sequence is TGCGCCAGCCCGCCCCGAGGGAACGGAAACACCATATATTTT.